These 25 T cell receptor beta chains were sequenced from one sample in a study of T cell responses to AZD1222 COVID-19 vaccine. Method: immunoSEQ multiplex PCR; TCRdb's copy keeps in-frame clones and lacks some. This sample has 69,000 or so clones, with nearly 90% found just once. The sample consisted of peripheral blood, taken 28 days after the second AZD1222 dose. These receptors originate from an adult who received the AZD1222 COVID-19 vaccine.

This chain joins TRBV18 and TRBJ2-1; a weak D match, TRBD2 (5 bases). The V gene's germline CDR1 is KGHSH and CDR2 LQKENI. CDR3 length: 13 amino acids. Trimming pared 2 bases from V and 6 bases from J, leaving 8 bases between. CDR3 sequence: CASSPGLSNEQFF. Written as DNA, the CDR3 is TGTGCCAGCTCACCAGGACTTTCCAATGAGCAGTTCTTC.

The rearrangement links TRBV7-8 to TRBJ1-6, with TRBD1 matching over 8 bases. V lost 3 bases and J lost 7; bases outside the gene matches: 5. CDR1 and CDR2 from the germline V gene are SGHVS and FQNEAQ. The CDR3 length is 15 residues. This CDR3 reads CASSLPDRENSPLHF. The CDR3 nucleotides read TGTGCCAGCAGCTTGCCGGACAGGGAGAATTCACCCCTCCACTTT.

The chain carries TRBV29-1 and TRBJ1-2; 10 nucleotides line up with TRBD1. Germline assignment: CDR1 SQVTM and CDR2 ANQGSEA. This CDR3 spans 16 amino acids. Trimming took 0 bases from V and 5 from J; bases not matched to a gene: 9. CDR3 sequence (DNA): TGCAGCGTTGAAGATTCCCGGGACAGGGGAAGTTATGGCTACACCTTC. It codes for CSVEDSRDRGSYGYTF.

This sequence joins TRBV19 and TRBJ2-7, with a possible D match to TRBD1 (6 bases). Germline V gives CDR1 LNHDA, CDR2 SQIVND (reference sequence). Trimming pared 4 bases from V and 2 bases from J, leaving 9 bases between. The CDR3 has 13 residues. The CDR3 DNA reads TGTGCCAGTAGTACACAGGGACCCTACGAGCAGTACTTC. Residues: CASSTQGPYEQYF.

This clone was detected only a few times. CDR3 in DNA: TGTGCCAGCAGGCCGACAGGGACCGGGGAGCTGTTTTTT. As protein: CASRPTGTGELFF. The chain has TRBV6-4 and TRBJ2-2; 7 bases are shared with TRBD1. The CDR3 is 13 amino acids. V dropped 6 bases and J dropped 5; count of bases not matched to a gene: 3. Germline-derived CDR1 and CDR2 are MRHNA and SNTAGT.

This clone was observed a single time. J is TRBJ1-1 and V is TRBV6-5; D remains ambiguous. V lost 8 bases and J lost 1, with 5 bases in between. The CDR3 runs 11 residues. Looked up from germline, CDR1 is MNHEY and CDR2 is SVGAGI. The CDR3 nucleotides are TGTGCCAGCTCGCGGAACACTGAAGCTTTCTTT. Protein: CASSRNTEAFF.

The CDR3 sequence: CASSYIGGPQPQHF. The CDR3 nucleotides read TGTGCCAGCAGTTACATCGGGGGCCCTCAGCCCCAGCATTTT. V gene TRBV6-2 or TRBV6-3 combines with J gene TRBJ1-5, with TRBD1 as a possible D gene (6 bases). This CDR3 contains 14 residues. Trimming removed 2 bases at V and 6 bases at J, with 11 bases between. Germline values: CDR1 MNHEY, CDR2 SVGEGT.

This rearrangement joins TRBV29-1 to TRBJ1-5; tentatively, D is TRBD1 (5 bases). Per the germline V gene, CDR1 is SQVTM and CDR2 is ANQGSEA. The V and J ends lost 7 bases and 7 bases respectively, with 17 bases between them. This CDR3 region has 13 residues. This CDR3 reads CSARAGLGQPQHF. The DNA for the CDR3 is TGCAGCGCCCGAGCAGGGCTGGGGCAGCCCCAGCATTTT.

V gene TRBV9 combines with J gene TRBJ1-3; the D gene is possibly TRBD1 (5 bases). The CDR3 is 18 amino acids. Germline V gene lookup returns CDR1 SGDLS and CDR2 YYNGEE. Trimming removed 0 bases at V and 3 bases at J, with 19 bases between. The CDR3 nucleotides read TGTGCCAGCAGCGTAGGGGAATGGGGGACGGGGTATGGAAACACCATATATTTT. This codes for CASSVGEWGTGYGNTIYF.

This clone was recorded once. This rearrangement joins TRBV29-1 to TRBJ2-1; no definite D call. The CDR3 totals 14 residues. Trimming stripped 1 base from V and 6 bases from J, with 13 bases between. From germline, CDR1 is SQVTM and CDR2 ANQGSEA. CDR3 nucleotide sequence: TGCAGCGTTGAAGTTCCCCCGGCCACCAATGAGCAGTTCTTC. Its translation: CSVEVPPATNEQFF.

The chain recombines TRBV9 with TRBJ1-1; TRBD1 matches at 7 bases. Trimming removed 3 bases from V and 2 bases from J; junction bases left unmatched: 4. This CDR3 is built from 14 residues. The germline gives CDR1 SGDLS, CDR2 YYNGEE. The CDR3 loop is CASSGGQQNTEAFF. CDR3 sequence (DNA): TGTGCCAGCAGCGGGGGACAGCAAAACACTGAAGCTTTCTTT.

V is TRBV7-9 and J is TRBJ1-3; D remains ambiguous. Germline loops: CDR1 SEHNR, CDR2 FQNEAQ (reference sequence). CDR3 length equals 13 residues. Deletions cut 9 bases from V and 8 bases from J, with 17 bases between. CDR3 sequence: CASQSRVADTIYF. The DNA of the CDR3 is TGTGCCAGTCAGTCTAGGGTTGCAGACACCATATATTTT.

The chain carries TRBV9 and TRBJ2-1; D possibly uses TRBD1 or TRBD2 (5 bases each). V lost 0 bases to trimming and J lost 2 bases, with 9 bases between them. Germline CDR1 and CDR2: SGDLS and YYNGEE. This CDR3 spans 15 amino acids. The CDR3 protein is CASSVGDGAYNEQFF. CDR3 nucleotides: TGTGCCAGCAGCGTAGGGGACGGAGCCTACAATGAGCAGTTCTTC.

As DNA, the CDR3 is TGTGCCAGCAGCCGGCAAGGGGTTAAAGCTTTCTTT. This sequence encodes CASSRQGVKAFF. This sequence joins TRBV14 and TRBJ1-1, with a possible D match to TRBD1 (5 bases). The ends were cut back, 4 bases at V and 9 bases at J, with 12 bases in the middle. The germline V gene has CDR1 SGHDN and CDR2 FVKESK. This CDR3 region has 12 residues.

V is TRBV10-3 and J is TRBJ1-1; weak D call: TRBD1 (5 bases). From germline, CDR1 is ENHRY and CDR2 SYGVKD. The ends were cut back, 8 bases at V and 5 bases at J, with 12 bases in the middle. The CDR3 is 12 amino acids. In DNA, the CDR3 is TGTGCCATCCGCAGCAGGGAAACTGAAGCTTTCTTT. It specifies CAIRSRETEAFF.

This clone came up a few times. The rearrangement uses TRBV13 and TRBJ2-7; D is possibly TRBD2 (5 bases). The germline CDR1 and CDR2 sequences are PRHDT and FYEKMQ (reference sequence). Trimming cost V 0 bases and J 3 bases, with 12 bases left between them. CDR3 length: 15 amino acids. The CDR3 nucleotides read TGTGCCAGCAGCTTAGGAGGTAGCGCCCGCTACGAGCAGTACTTC. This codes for CASSLGGSARYEQYF.

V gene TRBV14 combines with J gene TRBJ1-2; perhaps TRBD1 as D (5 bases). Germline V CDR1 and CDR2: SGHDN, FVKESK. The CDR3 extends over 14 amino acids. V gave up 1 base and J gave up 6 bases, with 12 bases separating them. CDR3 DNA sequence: TGTGCCAGCAGCCAAGGGGGCGTAGGAGATGGCTACACCTTC. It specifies CASSQGGVGDGYTF.

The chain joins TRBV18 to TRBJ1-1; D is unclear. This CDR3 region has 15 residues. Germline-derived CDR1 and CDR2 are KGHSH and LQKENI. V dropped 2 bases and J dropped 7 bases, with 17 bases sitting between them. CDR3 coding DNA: TGTGCCAGCTCACCAAGGATATCCGAGCCGGATGAAGCTTTCTTT. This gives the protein CASSPRISEPDEAFF.

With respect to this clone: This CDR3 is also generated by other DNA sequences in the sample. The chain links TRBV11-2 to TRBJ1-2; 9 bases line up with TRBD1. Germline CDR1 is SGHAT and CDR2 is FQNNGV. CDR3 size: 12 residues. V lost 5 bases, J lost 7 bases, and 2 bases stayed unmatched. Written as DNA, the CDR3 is TGTGCCAGCAGCCTGACAGGGGGTGGCTACACCTTC. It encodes CASSLTGGGYTF.

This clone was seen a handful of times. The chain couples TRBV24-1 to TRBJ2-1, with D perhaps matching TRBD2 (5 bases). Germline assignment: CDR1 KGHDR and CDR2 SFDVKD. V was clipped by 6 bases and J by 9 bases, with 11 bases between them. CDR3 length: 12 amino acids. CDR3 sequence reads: CATSSGESEQFF. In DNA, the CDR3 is TGTGCCACCAGTTCCGGGGAGAGTGAGCAGTTCTTC.

CDR3 region: CASSFFWGGPQTEAFF. DNA for the CDR3: TGCGCCAGCAGCTTTTTCTGGGGGGGCCCCCAAACTGAAGCTTTCTTT. This chain uses TRBV5-1 with TRBJ1-1; possible D gene TRBD1, 6 bases. The CDR3 runs to 16 residues. V lost 2 bases and J 5 bases, leaving 19 bases between the germline ends. Germline assignment: CDR1 SGHRS and CDR2 YFSETQ.

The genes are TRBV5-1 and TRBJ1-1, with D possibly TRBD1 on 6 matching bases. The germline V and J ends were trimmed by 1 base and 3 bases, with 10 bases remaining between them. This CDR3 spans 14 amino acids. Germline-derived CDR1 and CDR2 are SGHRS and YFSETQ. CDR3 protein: CASSLTGTYTEAFF. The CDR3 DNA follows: TGCGCCAGCAGCTTGACAGGGACCTACACTGAAGCTTTCTTT.

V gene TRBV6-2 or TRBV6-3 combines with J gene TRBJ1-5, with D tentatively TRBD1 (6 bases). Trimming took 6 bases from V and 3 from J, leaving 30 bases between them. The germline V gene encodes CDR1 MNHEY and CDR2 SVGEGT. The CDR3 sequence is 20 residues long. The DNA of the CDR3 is TGTGCCAGCAGCCCTCAGGACGAAGGGGGGTTACTGAAACTCAATCAGCCCCAGCATTTT. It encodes CASSPQDEGGLLKLNQPQHF.

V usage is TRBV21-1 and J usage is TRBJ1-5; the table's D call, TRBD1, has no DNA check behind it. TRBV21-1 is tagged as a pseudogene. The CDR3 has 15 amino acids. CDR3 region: CASSIPRVDNQPQHF. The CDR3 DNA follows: TGTGCCAGCAGCATCCCCAGGGTTGACAATCAGCCCCAGCATTTT.

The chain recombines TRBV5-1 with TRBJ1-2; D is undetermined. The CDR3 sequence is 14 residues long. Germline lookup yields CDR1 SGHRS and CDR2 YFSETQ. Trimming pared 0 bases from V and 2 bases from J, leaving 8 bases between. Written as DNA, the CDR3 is TGCGCCAGCAGCTTGGACGGACTAAACTATGGCTACACCTTC. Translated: CASSLDGLNYGYTF.